A single sample is the source of the 30 T cell receptor beta chains below, sequenced in a study of blood T cell repertoires in COVID-19. Sequencing used immunoSEQ multiplex PCR; TCRdb keeps in-frame clones, though not all of them. The sample lists hundreds of thousands of clones, roughly 90% occurring once. Sequencing input: PBMCs or T cells enriched from blood (not recorded which). These TCRs come from a woman between 40 and 55 years old with acute COVID-19.

V gene TRBV30 combines with J gene TRBJ2-5; unclear D gene. Germline V gene data show CDR1 as GTSNPN and CDR2 as SVGIG (reference sequence). The CDR3 covers 12 residues. V lost 3 bases and J 4 bases, leaving 9 bases between the germline ends. This CDR3 is CAWSLRLETQYF. DNA for the CDR3: TGTGCCTGGAGCCTACGACTAGAGACCCAGTACTTC.

CDR3 protein: CASSYNQPQHF. The CDR3 DNA sequence: TGTGCCAGCAGCTACAATCAGCCCCAGCATTTT. V is TRBV12-3 or TRBV12-4 and J is TRBJ1-5; D remains unclear. The CDR3 sequence is 11 residues long. V shed 6 bases and J shed 3 bases, with 3 bases lying between them.

To note about this clone: The sample holds other DNA sequences that translate to the same CDR3. The J gene is TRBJ1-2, the V gene TRBV6-5; 8 bases are a match to TRBD1. Germline values: CDR1 MNHEY, CDR2 SVGAGI. This CDR3 region has 13 residues. The V and J ends lost 6 bases and 2 bases, in that order; junction bases with no gene match: 2. The CDR3 nucleotides read TGTGCCAGCAGCCGACAGGGGAACTATGGCTACACCTTC. Residues: CASSRQGNYGYTF.

The chain is built from TRBV27 and TRBJ1-5; 7 nucleotides line up with TRBD1. J was trimmed by 4 bases and V by 6 bases; bases with no gene match: 18. Germline values: CDR1 MNHEY, CDR2 SMNVEV (reference sequence). The CDR3 is made up of 18 amino acids. The CDR3 spells CASSQLRQGTTVNQPQHF. In DNA, the CDR3 is TGTGCCAGCAGCCAACTCCGACAGGGTACTACTGTTAATCAGCCCCAGCATTTT.

This chain joins TRBV25-1 and TRBJ2-7, with 7 positions matching TRBD1. The junction had 6 bases not matched to a gene; V was cut back by 5 bases and J by 2 bases. This CDR3 has 14 residues. Looked up from germline, CDR1 is MGHDK and CDR2 is SYGVNS. CDR3 DNA: TGTGCCAGCAGTCTCCCAGGGACAGCCTACGAGCAGTACTTC. Translating gives CASSLPGTAYEQYF.

The chain has TRBV14 and TRBJ2-2; 11 nucleotides match TRBD2. The V segment lost 5 bases and the J segment 6 bases; nucleotides outside the gene matches: 8. Looked up from germline, CDR1 is SGHDN and CDR2 is FVKESK. The CDR3 totals 16 residues. The CDR3 region is CASSKFSGGAAGELFF. CDR3 bases: TGTGCCAGCAGCAAATTTAGCGGGGGGGCCGCCGGGGAGCTGTTTTTT.

The chain combines TRBV3-1 (or the pseudogene TRBV3-2) with TRBJ2-7; tentatively, D is TRBD1 (6 bases). Trimming took off 1 base at V and 2 bases at J, with 9 bases between the two ends. Germline loops: CDR1 LGHDT, CDR2 YNNKEL (reference sequence). The CDR3 sequence is 14 residues long. The CDR3 DNA follows: TGTGCCAGCAGCCAAGTTTCAGGGGCCTACGAGCAGTACTTC. Translation gives CASSQVSGAYEQYF.

The chain combines TRBV7-6 with TRBJ1-2, with TRBD1 matching over 9 bases. Germline V lookup: CDR1 SGHVS, CDR2 FNYEAQ. The junction had 9 bases not matched to a gene; V was cut back by 5 bases and J by 8 bases. This CDR3 has 14 amino acids. CDR3 sequence (DNA): TGTGCCAGCAGCCCGGGACAGGGCAGGCCCGGCTACACCTTC. This codes for CASSPGQGRPGYTF.

CDR3 region: CAWISGQGFAEAFF. The DNA for the CDR3 is TGTGCCTGGATTTCGGGACAGGGTTTCGCTGAAGCTTTCTTT. The gene calls are TRBV30 and TRBJ1-1, with 9 bases fitting TRBD1. CDR3 length: 14 amino acids. Per germline, CDR1 GTSNPN and CDR2 SVGIG (reference sequence). Unmatched junction bases numbered 9, after V lost 4 bases and J lost 6 bases.

The rearrangement uses TRBV27 and TRBJ1-5; no clear D. The V end lost 4 bases, the J end lost 4 bases, and 14 bases lay between the germline ends. CDR3 length: 15 residues. Germline CDR1 is MNHEY and CDR2 is SMNVEV (reference sequence). The CDR3 coding sequence is TGTGCCAGCAGTTACCGAGAGGGAGGAAATCAGCCCCAGCATTTT. It specifies CASSYREGGNQPQHF.

The chain uses TRBV6-1 and TRBJ2-2, with TRBD2 identical over 7 bases. This CDR3 comprises 18 residues. V was clipped by 4 bases and J by 3 bases; unmatched bases: 14. Germline CDR1 reads MNHNS; CDR2 reads SASEGT. This CDR3 is CASSARGSGFSYTGELFF. The CDR3 bases are TGTGCCAGCAGTGCGCGGGGTAGCGGGTTTTCGTACACCGGGGAGCTGTTTTTT.

V gene TRBV5-8 combines with J gene TRBJ2-6; D possibly corresponds to TRBD2 (6 bases). Trimming pared 0 bases from V and 2 bases from J, leaving 9 bases between. Germline V gene sequence: CDR1 SGHTS, CDR2 YDEGEE. The CDR3 is 16 residues long. In nucleotides, the CDR3 is TGTGCCAGCAGCTTGGGTTGGAGGGCTGGGGCCAACGTCCTGACTTTC. This translates into CASSLGWRAGANVLTF. Drawing the rest from reference TRBV5-8 and TRBJ2-6, the complete variable domain is EAGVTQSPTHLIKTRGQQATLRCSPISGHTSVYWYQQALGLGLQFLLWYDEGEERNRGNFPPRFSGRQFPNYSSELNVNALELEDSALYLCASSLGWRAGANVLTFGAGSRLTVL.

This chain joins TRBV7-2 and TRBJ1-1, with 7 bases matching TRBD1. CDR3 length: 12 amino acids. The J segment lost 5 bases and the V segment lost 5 bases, leaving 2 bases of the junction unmatched. Germline V gene data show CDR1 as SGHTA and CDR2 as FQGNSA. CDR3 in amino acids: CASSQQGTEAFF. The CDR3 DNA sequence: TGTGCCAGCAGCCAACAGGGGACTGAAGCTTTCTTT.

The J gene is TRBJ1-1, the V gene TRBV5-4; TRBD1 matches 8 bases. The CDR3 runs 14 residues. Germline V gives CDR1 SGHNT, CDR2 YYREEE (reference sequence). J was trimmed by 5 bases and V by 0 bases; bases with no gene match: 3. CDR3 loop: CASSLVQGATEAFF. The CDR3 bases are TGTGCCAGCAGCTTGGTCCAGGGGGCGACTGAAGCTTTCTTT.

V gene TRBV20-1 combines with J gene TRBJ1-2; 8 bases match TRBD1. V gave up 3 bases and J gave up 4 bases; unmatched junction bases: 4. Germline-derived CDR1 and CDR2 are DFQATT and SNEGSKA (reference sequence). The CDR3 runs to 13 residues. The CDR3: CSASQGASYGYTF. The CDR3 DNA sequence: TGCAGTGCTAGTCAGGGGGCTTCCTATGGCTACACCTTC.

Remarks on this clone: The sample carries other DNA sequences with the same CDR3. V and J are TRBV30 and TRBJ1-1; D perhaps matches TRBD1 (6 bases). Trimming removed 2 bases from V and 6 bases from J, with 10 bases in between. From germline, CDR1 is GTSNPN and CDR2 SVGIG (reference sequence). The CDR3 totals 12 residues. CDR3 loop: CAWSTRGAEAFF. The CDR3 region has the DNA TGTGCCTGGAGTACCAGGGGTGCTGAAGCTTTCTTT.

This chain links TRBV27 with TRBJ1-1, with a weak D call TRBD1 (6 bases). This CDR3 contains 14 residues. The germline V gene has CDR1 MNHEY and CDR2 SMNVEV (reference sequence). Trimming removed 4 bases from V and 0 bases from J, with 9 bases in between. The CDR3, as DNA: TGTGCCAGCAGTTCTGGACAGATGAACACTGAAGCTTTCTTT. Its translation is CASSSGQMNTEAFF.

The chain links TRBV7-9 to TRBJ2-2, with 7 bases fitting TRBD1. The CDR3 length is 16 residues. V was pared by 5 bases and J by 4 bases, with 10 bases of the junction left unmatched. Germline V CDR1 and CDR2: SEHNR, FQNEAQ (reference sequence). CDR3 region: CASSLDRAGGTGELFF. For the CDR3, the DNA is TGTGCCAGCAGCCTCGACAGGGCCGGCGGCACCGGGGAGCTGTTTTTT.

The chain links TRBV5-1 to TRBJ1-2; 8 nucleotides line up with TRBD1. V lost 5 bases, J lost 4 bases, and 4 bases stayed unmatched. From germline, CDR1 is SGHRS and CDR2 YFSETQ. This CDR3 contains 13 residues. CDR3 bases: TGCGCCAGCAGAGACGACAGGGGCTATGGCTACACCTTC. Protein sequence: CASRDDRGYGYTF.

The chain carries TRBV3-1 (or the pseudogene TRBV3-2) and TRBJ1-1; D is perhaps TRBD1 (5 bases). V shed 1 base and J shed 6 bases, with 15 bases lying between them. This CDR3 region has 15 residues. The germline V gene encodes CDR1 LGHDT and CDR2 YNNKEL (reference sequence). Here the CDR3 DNA reads TGTGCCAGCAGCCAAGGGGCAGGGTTTCGGTCTGAAGCTTTCTTT. Amino acid sequence: CASSQGAGFRSEAFF.

This chain connects TRBV30 to TRBJ2-1, with TRBD2 matching over 8 bases. The CDR3 loop spans 17 amino acids. Germline CDR1 is GTSNPN and CDR2 is SVGIG (reference sequence). With 0 bases clipped from V and 8 bases from J, the junction kept 15 bases outside the gene matches. CDR3 nucleotide sequence: TGTGCCTGGAGTGTACCATCAGGGACTAGGATTGTCGATGAGCAGTTCTTC. This gives the protein CAWSVPSGTRIVDEQFF.

This clone was counted once. The CDR3 is CASSGYLAGAFSYNEQFF. The CDR3 region has the DNA TGTGCCAGCAGTGGTTACCTAGCGGGGGCCTTCTCCTACAATGAGCAGTTCTTC. The gene calls are TRBV6-1 and TRBJ2-1, with 10 bases aligning to TRBD2. The CDR3 runs to 18 residues. J lost 0 bases, V lost 4 bases, and 9 bases had no gene match. Germline loops: CDR1 MNHNS, CDR2 SASEGT.

V usage is TRBV24-1 and J usage is TRBJ1-1, with a possible D match to TRBD1 (5 bases). Germline V CDR1 and CDR2: KGHDR, SFDVKD. V lost 7 bases to trimming and J lost 1 base, with 18 bases between them. CDR3 size: 16 residues. In DNA form, the CDR3 reads TGTGCCACCAGCTGGACCGGGACTGGAGAGAACACTGAAGCTTTCTTT. It translates to CATSWTGTGENTEAFF.

This chain joins TRBV12-5 and TRBJ1-5; D gene uncertain. The ends were cut back, 1 base at V and 2 bases at J, with 9 bases in the middle. Per the germline V gene, CDR1 is LGHNT and CDR2 is FRNRAP. CDR3 length: 15 residues. Written as DNA, the CDR3 is TGTGCTAGTGGTTTGGGAGGGTTGGGCAATCAGCCCCAGCATTTT. Amino acids: CASGLGGLGNQPQHF.

V and J are TRBV30 and TRBJ1-1; D is possibly TRBD1 (6 bases). This CDR3 has 13 amino acids. V was trimmed by 2 bases and J by 6 bases, leaving 13 bases between them. The germline CDR1 and CDR2 sequences are GTSNPN and SVGIG (reference sequence). CDR3 sequence: CAWSIGDKAEAFF. DNA for the CDR3: TGTGCCTGGAGTATAGGGGACAAAGCTGAAGCTTTCTTT.

This clone appeared a single time. The chain links TRBV20-1 to TRBJ1-2; D not resolved. In germline, CDR1 is DFQATT, CDR2 SNEGSKA (reference sequence). The length of the CDR3 is 14 residues. V lost 3 bases, J lost 1 base, and 12 bases lay in between. In DNA, the CDR3 is TGCAGTGCTAGTGGTCAACTACTTAACTATGGCTACACCTTC. Its protein product is CSASGQLLNYGYTF.

The V gene is TRBV9, the J gene TRBJ2-1; no firm D call. The V end lost 0 bases, the J end lost 2 bases, and 9 bases lay between the germline ends. Germline V gene data show CDR1 as SGDLS and CDR2 as YYNGEE. The CDR3 is 15 residues long. CDR3 bases: TGTGCCAGCAGCGTAGCATTGGAGACCTACAATGAGCAGTTCTTC. This codes for CASSVALETYNEQFF.

The CDR3 nucleotides are TGTGCCAGTACTAATACAGGGGGCGCCCACTCTGAAGCTTTCTTT. Translated, it gives CASTNTGGAHSEAFF. The J gene is TRBJ1-1, the V gene TRBV19; 9 positions match TRBD1. CDR3 length: 15 residues. Germline V gene lookup returns CDR1 LNHDA and CDR2 SQIVND (reference sequence). V lost 7 bases and J lost 6; bases outside the gene matches: 12.

There are a few counts of this clone. In nucleotides, the CDR3 is TGCGCCAGCAGCTTGGGACTTCGGGACAATGAGCAGTTCTTC. Translating gives CASSLGLRDNEQFF. J is TRBJ2-1 and V is TRBV5-1; unclear D gene. The V end was cut by 0 bases, the J end by 5 bases, with 9 bases between. CDR3 length: 14 residues. Germline CDR1 SGHRS, CDR2 YFSETQ.

The chain couples TRBV10-3 to TRBJ1-4; D gene uncertain. Germline CDR1 and CDR2: ENHRY and SYGVKD. V dropped 4 bases and J dropped 6 bases, with 9 bases sitting between them. This CDR3 contains 13 residues. The CDR3 DNA follows: TGTGCCATCAGTGGGGCCACCGATGAAAAACTGTTTTTT. Translation gives CAISGATDEKLFF.